This TCR beta chain was recorded in a study of Graves' ophthalmopathy and Graves' hyperthyroidism listed by TCRdb under 2018. Concerning the study at large: A patient counted as having stable hyperthyroidism if there was no progression to ophthalmopathy within 18 months of follow-up. The study used TCR beta repertoire signatures to distinguish Graves' ophthalmopathy from Graves' hyperthyroidism and to predict progression to ophthalmopathy. In total, approximately 130 blood samples were TCR-sequenced: around 42 ophthalmopathy, approximately 75 hyperthyroidism and roughly 17 hyperthyroidism-to-ophthalmopathy patients. A discovery set of more than 90 patients (approximately 42 ophthalmopathy, about 55 stable hyperthyroidism) was enrolled to explore V-J signatures distinguishing ophthalmopathy from hyperthyroidism. For independent validation, a separate cohort was made up of 18 hyperthyroidism patients plus 17 patients who later progressed from hyperthyroidism to ophthalmopathy. T-cell repertoires of thyroid tissue and blood were compared in six hyperthyroidism patients. Following sample collection, hyperthyroidism patients were given methimazole at a starting dose of 30 mg daily, and ophthalmopathy patients were given high-dose intravenous methylprednisolone.

For repertoire sequencing, the TCR beta CDR3 regions were amplified from RNA transcripts. The first round of RT-PCR was done with HTBI primers and the Qiagen OneStep RT-PCR kit, and was followed by a second round of multiplex PCR, then size selection and purification. The libraries underwent paired-end sequencing with 100 bp reads on an Illumina HiSeq2000. Under the source paper's analysis protocol: SOAPnuke was used to process the reads, removing any read that contained adapters or uncalled bases, had a mean Phred below 15, or lacked an exact match to the constant primer or identifier. COPE v1.2.5 was used to merge high-quality paired reads. Clonotypes were defined as unique nucleotide sequences and were aligned to IMGT TRB V, D and J references using MiTCR v1.1. The analysis was limited to V-J combinations with a frequency above 0.0001, which together covered 99.2% of the repertoires. For each V-J combination, a TCR clonal expansion and chaos score was defined as F50 clonal expansion divided by the chaos observed in the TCRdist matrix. Features were reduced by Welch's t-statistics and random forest to over 10 V-J combinations, which fed a naive Bayes classifier. The Morisita-Horn index was used to measure how similar the thyroid and blood repertoires were. TCRdb handled the public reads itself, with Q25 trimming in fastp and clone calling in MiXCR, and kept productive beta chains. Rows merge per CDR3 protein into single entries with the most common DNA and genes. Clone size and V and J calls follow TCRdb, not the original study. In this sample the table shows about 550,000 distinct CDR3 sequences, about 40% of which occur a single time. The ten largest clones add up to about 4.6% of the sample.

Broad study findings and their caveats: Most expanded thyroid clonotypes with a frequency above 0.001 also appeared in blood, which suggests that blood repertoires may reflect the immune response in the thyroid. In cross-validation, the 13-signature model distinguished ophthalmopathy from stable hyperthyroidism with about 89% sensitivity and 81.08% specificity, while in the test set the corresponding values were about 80% and 75%. No statistical method was used to predetermine the sample size, and group allocation was not hidden from the investigators. In validation, the model predicted ophthalmopathy progression with 55% to 71% sensitivity and approximately 72% specificity; fewer than 15 predicted patients were CT-confirmed with GO in a median of roughly 6.8 months.

Many counts were recorded for this clonotype. Its recognized antigen is unknown. Nothing much larger sits one base from this clone, and base qualities are not available. Patients with hyperthyroidism were aged 18 to 65 years, had been newly diagnosed, and had a disease duration of less than 2 months. Patients with other autoimmune diseases, uncontrolled infections, pregnancy or lactation were excluded from the study. Clinical symptoms, serum thyroxine, TRAb, thyroid ultrasound and orbital computed tomography were used for diagnosis. Total RNA was extracted with Trizol reagent and quality-checked on an Agilent 2100 Bioanalyzer. Looking up the germline V gene (reference sequence) yields CDR1 LNHDA and CDR2 SQIVND. V is trimmed back by 3 bases and J by 5 bases, and the junction contains 7 bases that no gene match accounts for. The CDR3 covers 15 residues, taking in both the cysteine and the phenylalanine. The entry retains the CDR3 DNA only, 45 bases that are in frame from base 1.

The V gene is TRBV19 and the J gene is TRBJ2-5; 9 middle bases align to TRBD1. Sequencing input: peripheral blood or thyroid tissue (not recorded which). The TCR was taken from an adult man with Graves' hyperthyroidism. The bases are TGTGCCAGTAGTATCGATACAGGGGGCTTGGAGACCCAGTACTTC. This codes for CASSIDTGGLETQYF. With all but the CDR3 taken from the reference TRBV19 and TRBJ2-5 genes, the full variable domain is: DGGITQSPKYLFRKEGQNVTLSCEQNLNHDAMYWYRQDPGQGLRLIYYSQIVNDFQKGDIAEGYSVSREKKESFPLTVTSAQKNPTAFYLCASSIDTGGLETQYFGPGTRLLVL.